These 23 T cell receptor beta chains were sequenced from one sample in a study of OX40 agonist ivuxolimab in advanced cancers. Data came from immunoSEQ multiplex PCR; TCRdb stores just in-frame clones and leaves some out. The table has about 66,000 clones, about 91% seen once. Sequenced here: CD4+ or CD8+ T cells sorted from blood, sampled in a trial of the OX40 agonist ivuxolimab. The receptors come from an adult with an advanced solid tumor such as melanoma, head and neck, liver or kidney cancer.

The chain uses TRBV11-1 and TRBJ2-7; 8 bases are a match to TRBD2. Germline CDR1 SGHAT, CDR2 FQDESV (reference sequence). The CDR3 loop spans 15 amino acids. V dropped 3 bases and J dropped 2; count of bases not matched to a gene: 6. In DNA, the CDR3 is TGTGCCAGCAGCTTCTCAATAGCGGGAACCTACGAGCAGTACTTC. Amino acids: CASSFSIAGTYEQYF.

The CDR3 here is CASSYAKDHRDTQYF. CDR3 coding DNA: TGTGCCAGCAGTTACGCGAAGGACCACAGGGATACGCAGTATTTT. The chain recombines TRBV28 with TRBJ2-3; the D gene is possibly TRBD1 (5 bases). Trimming left V 4 bases short and J 6 bases short, with 17 bases between. Germline assignment: CDR1 MDHEN and CDR2 SYDVKM. CDR3 size: 15 residues. Full variable domain (outside the CDR3, taken from reference TRBV28 and TRBJ2-3): DVKVTQSSRYLVKRTGEKVFLECVQDMDHENMFWYRQDPGLGLRLIYFSYDVKMKEKGDIPEGYSVSREKKERFSLILESASTNQTSMYLCASSYAKDHRDTQYFGPGTRLTVL.

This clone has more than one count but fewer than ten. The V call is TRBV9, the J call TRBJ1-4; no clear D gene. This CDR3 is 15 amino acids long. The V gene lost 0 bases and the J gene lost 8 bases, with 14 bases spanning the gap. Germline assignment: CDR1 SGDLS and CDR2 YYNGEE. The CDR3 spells CASSVEVGPREKLFF. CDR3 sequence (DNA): TGTGCCAGCAGCGTAGAGGTAGGGCCCAGAGAAAAACTGTTTTTT.

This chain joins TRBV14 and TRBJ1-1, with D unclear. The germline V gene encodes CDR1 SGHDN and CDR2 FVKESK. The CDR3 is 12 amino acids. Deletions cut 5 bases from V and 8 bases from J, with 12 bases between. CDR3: CASSSWAGEAFF. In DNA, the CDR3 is TGTGCCAGCAGCTCATGGGCAGGAGAAGCTTTCTTT.

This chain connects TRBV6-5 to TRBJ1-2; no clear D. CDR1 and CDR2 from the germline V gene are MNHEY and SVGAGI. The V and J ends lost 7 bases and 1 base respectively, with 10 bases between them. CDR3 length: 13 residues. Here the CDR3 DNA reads TGTGCCAGCACCCTCGGGGTTAACTATGGCTACACCTTC. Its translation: CASTLGVNYGYTF.

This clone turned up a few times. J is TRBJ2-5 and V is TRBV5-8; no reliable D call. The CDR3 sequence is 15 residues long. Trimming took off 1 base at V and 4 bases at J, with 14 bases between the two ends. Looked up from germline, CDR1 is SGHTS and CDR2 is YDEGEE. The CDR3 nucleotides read TGTGCCAGCAGCTTGCCACCGGAGTGGGGAGAGACCCAGTACTTC. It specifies CASSLPPEWGETQYF. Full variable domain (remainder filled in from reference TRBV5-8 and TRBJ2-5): EAGVTQSPTHLIKTRGQQATLRCSPISGHTSVYWYQQALGLGLQFLLWYDEGEERNRGNFPPRFSGRQFPNYSSELNVNALELEDSALYLCASSLPPEWGETQYFGPGTRLLVL.

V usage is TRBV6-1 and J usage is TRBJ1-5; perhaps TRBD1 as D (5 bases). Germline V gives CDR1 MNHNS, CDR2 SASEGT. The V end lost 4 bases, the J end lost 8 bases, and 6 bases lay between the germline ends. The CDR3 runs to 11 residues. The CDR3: CASSVGEPQHF. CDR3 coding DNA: TGTGCCAGCAGTGTGGGGGAGCCCCAGCATTTT.

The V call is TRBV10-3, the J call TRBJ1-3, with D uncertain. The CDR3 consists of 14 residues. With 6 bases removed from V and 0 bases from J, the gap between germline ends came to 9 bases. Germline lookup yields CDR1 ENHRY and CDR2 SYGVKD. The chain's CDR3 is CAIREGPSGNTIYF. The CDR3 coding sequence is TGTGCCATCAGGGAAGGCCCCTCTGGAAACACCATATATTTT.

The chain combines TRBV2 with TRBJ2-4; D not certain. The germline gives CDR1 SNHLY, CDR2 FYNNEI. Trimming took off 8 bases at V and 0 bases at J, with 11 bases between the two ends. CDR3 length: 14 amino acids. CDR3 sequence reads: CASLLELAKNIQYF. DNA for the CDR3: TGTGCCAGCCTACTGGAGTTAGCCAAAAACATTCAGTACTTC.

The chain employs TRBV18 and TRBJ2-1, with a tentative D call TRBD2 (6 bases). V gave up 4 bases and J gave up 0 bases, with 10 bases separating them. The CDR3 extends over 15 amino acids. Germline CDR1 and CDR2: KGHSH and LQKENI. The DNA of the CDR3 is TGTGCCAGCTCACTGGGGGACTTCTCCTACAATGAGCAGTTCTTC. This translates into CASSLGDFSYNEQFF.

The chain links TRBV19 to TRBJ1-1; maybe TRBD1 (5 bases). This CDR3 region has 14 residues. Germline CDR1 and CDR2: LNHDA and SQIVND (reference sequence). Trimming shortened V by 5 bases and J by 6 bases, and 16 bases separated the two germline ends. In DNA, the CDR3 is TGTGCCAGTAGTCCTTCGGGGGGTGGGGCTGAAGCTTTCTTT. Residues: CASSPSGGGAEAFF.

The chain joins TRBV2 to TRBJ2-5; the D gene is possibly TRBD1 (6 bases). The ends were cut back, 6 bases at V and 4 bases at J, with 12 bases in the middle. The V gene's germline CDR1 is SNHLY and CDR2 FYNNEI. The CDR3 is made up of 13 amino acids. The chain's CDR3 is CASRPDRLETQYF. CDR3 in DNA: TGTGCCAGCAGACCGGACAGACTAGAGACCCAGTACTTC.

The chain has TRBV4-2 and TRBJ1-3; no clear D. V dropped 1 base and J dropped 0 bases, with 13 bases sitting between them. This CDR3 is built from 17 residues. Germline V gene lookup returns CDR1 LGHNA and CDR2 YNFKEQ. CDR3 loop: CASSQASSTVSGNTIYF. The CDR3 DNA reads TGTGCCAGCAGCCAAGCATCTAGTACTGTCTCTGGAAACACCATATATTTT.

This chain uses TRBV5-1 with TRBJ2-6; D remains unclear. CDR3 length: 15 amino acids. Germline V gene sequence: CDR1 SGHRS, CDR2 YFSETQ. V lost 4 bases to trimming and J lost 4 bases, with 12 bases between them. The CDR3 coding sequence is TGCGCCAGCAGCCCCTTGATAGCCGGGGCCAACGTCCTGACTTTC. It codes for CASSPLIAGANVLTF.

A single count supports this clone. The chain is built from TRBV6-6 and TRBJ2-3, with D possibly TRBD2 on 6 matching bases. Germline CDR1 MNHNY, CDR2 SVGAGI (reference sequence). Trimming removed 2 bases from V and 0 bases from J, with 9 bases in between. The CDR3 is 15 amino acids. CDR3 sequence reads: CASSYPGTSTDTQYF. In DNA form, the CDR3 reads TGTGCCAGCAGTTACCCCGGGACTAGCACAGATACGCAGTATTTT.

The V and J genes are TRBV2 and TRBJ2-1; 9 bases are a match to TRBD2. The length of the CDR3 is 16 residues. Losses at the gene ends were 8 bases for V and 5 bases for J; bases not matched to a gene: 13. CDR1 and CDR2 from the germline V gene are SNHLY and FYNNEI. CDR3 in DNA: TGTGCCAGCTCCTCCGGCGGGGGGGTCGCCCACAATGAGCAGTTCTTC. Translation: CASSSGGGVAHNEQFF.

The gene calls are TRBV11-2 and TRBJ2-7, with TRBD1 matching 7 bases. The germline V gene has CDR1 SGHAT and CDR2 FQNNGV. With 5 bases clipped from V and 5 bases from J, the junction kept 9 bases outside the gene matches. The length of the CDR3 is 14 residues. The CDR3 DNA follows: TGTGCCAGCAGCGCGAGACAGGGTTCCCACGAGCAGTACTTC. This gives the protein CASSARQGSHEQYF.

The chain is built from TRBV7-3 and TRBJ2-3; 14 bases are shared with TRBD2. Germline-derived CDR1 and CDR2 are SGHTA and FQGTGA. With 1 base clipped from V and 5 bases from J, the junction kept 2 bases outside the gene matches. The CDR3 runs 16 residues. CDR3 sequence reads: CASSLMGLAGVDTQYF. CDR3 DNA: TGTGCCAGCAGCTTAATGGGACTAGCGGGAGTAGATACGCAGTATTTT.

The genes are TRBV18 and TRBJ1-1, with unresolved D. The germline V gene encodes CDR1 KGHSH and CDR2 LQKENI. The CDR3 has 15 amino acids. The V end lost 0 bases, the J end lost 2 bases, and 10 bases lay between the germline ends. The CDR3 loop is CASSPPGGANTEAFF. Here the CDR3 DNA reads TGTGCCAGCTCACCACCGGGTGGAGCTAACACTGAAGCTTTCTTT.

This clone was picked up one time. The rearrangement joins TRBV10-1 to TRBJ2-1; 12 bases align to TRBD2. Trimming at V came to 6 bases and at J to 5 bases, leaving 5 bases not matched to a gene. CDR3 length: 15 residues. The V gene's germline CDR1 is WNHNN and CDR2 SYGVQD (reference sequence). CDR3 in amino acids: CASSPRLAGDNEQFF. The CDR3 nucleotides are TGCGCCAGCAGCCCACGACTAGCGGGAGACAATGAGCAGTTCTTC.

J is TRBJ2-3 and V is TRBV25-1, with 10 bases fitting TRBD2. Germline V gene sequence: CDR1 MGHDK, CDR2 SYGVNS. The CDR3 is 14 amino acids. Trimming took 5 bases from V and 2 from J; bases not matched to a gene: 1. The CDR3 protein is CASSLAGDTDTQYF. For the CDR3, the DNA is TGTGCCAGCAGTCTAGCGGGAGACACAGATACGCAGTATTTT.

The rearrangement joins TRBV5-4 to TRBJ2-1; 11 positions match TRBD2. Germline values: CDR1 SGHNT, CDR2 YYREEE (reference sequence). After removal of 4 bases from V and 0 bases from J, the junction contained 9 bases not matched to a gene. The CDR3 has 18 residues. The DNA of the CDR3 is TGTGCCAGCAGCCGTAGCGCTAGCGGGAGGAACTCCTACAATGAGCAGTTCTTC. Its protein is CASSRSASGRNSYNEQFF.

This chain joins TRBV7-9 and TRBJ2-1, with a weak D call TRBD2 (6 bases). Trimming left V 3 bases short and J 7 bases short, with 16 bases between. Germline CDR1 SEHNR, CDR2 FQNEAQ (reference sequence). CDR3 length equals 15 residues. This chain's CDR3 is CASSFWRALGNEQFF. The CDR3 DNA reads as TGTGCCAGCAGCTTTTGGAGGGCCCTCGGGAATGAGCAGTTCTTC.